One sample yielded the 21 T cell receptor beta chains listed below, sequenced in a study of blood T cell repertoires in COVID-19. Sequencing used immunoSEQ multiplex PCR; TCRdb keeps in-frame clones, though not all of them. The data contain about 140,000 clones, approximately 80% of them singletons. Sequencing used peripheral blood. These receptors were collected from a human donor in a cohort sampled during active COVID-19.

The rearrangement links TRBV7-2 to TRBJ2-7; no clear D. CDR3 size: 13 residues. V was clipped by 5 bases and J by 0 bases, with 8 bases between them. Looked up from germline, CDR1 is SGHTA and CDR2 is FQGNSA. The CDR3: CASSRMSSYEQYF. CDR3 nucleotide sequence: TGTGCCAGCAGCCGCATGAGCTCCTACGAGCAGTACTTC. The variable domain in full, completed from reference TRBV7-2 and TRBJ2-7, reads GAGVSQSPSNKVTEKGKDVELRCDPISGHTALYWYRQSLGQGLEFLIYFQGNSAPDKSGLPSDRFSAERTGGSVSTLTIQRTQQEDSAVYLCASSRMSSYEQYFGPGTRLTVT.

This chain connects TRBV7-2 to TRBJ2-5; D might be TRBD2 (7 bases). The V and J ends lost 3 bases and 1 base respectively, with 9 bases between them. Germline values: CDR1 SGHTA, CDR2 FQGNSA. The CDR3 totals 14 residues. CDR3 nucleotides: TGTGCCAGCAGCTTTGGGGGGGCCCAAGAGACCCAGTACTTC. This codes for CASSFGGAQETQYF.

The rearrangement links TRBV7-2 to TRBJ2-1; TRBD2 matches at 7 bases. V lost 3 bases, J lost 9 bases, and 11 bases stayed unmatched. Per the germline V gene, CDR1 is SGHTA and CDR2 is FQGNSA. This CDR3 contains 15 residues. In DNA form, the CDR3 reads TGTGCCAGCAGCTTGGGGACCGCGGGGGTAGGTGAGCAGTTCTTC. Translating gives CASSLGTAGVGEQFF.

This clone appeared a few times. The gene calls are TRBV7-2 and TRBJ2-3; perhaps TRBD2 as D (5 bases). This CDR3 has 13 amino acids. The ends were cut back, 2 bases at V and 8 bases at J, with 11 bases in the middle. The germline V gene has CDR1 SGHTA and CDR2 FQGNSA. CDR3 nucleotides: TGTGCCAGCAGCTTATGGGCGGCGGGTACGCAGTATTTT. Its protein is CASSLWAAGTQYF.

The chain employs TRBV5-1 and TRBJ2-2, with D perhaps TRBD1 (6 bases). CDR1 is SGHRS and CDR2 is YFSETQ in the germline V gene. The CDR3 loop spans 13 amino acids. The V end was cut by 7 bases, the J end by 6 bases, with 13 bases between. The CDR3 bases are TGCGCCAGCGGGGTACAGGGCTCCGGGGAGCTGTTTTTT. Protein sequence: CASGVQGSGELFF.

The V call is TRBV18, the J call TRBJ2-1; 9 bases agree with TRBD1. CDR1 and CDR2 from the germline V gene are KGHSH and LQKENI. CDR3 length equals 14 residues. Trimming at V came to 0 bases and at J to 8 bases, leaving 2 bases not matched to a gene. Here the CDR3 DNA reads TGTGCCAGCTCACCACCGGGACAGGGTGATGAGCAGTTCTTC. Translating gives CASSPPGQGDEQFF.

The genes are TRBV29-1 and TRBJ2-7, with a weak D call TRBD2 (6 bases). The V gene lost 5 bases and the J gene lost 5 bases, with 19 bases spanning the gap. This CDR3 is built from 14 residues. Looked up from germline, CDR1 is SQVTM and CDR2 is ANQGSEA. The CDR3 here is CSVKGTFPWDEQYF. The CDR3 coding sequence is TGCAGCGTTAAAGGGACTTTCCCCTGGGACGAGCAGTACTTC.

The CDR3 here is CASSPVSGLAKNIQYF. The CDR3, as DNA: TGTGCCAGCAGCCCCGTTTCCGGGTTAGCCAAAAACATTCAGTACTTC. The V call is TRBV7-2, the J call TRBJ2-4; D unresolved. The V gene's germline CDR1 is SGHTA and CDR2 FQGNSA. Trimming shortened V by 5 bases and J by 0 bases, and 14 bases separated the two germline ends. This CDR3 has 16 residues.

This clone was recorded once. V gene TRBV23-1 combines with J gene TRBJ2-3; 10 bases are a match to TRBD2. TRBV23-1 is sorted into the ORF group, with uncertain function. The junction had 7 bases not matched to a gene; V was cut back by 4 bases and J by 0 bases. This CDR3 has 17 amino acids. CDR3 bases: TGCGCCAGCAGTCTCCCTACTAGCGGGGAGAGCACAGATACGCAGTATTTT. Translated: CASSLPTSGESTDTQYF.

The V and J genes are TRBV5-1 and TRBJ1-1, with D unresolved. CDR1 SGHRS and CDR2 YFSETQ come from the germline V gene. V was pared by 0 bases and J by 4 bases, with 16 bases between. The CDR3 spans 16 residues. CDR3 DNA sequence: TGCGCCAGCAGCTTGGTGGTCGCAGAGGAGGGCACTGAAGCTTTCTTT. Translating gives CASSLVVAEEGTEAFF.

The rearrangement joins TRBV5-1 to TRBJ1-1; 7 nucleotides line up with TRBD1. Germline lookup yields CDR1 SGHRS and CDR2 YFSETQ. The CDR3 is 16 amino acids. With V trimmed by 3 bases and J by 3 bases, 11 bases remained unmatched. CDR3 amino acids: CASSSIRQGRDTEAFF. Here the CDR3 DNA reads TGCGCCAGCAGCTCTATACGACAGGGAAGAGACACTGAAGCTTTCTTT.

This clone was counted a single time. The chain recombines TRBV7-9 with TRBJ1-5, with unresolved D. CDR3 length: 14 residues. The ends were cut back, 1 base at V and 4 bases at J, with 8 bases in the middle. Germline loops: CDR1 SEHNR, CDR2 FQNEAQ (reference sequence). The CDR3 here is CASSLEGGNQPQHF. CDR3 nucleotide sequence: TGTGCCAGCAGCTTAGAGGGAGGAAATCAGCCCCAGCATTTT.

This CDR3 is CASIGILGGETQYF. In nucleotides, the CDR3 is TGTGCCAGCATTGGGATACTGGGGGGAGAGACCCAGTACTTC. V usage is TRBV6-5 and J usage is TRBJ2-5, with D possibly TRBD2 on 6 matching bases. In germline, CDR1 is MNHEY, CDR2 SVGAGI. V shed 7 bases and J shed 4 bases, with 16 bases lying between them. CDR3 length equals 14 residues.

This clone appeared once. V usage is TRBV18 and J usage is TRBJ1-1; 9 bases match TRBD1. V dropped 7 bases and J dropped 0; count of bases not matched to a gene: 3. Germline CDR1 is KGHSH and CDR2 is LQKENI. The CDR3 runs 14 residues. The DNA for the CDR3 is TGTGCCAGCTTTGACAGGGGGATGAACACTGAAGCTTTCTTT. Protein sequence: CASFDRGMNTEAFF.

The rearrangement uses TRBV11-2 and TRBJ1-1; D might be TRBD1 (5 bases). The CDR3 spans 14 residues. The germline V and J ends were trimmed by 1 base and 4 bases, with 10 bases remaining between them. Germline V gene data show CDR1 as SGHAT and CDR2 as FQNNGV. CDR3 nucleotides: TGTGCCAGCAGCTTAGCGGGGGTAGTCACTGAAGCTTTCTTT. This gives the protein CASSLAGVVTEAFF.

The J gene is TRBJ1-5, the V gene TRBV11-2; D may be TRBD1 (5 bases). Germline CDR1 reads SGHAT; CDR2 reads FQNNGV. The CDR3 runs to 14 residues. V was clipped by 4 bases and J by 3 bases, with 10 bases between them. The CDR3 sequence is CASSWGGPNQPQHF. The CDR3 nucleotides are TGTGCCAGCAGCTGGGGGGGACCCAATCAGCCCCAGCATTTT.

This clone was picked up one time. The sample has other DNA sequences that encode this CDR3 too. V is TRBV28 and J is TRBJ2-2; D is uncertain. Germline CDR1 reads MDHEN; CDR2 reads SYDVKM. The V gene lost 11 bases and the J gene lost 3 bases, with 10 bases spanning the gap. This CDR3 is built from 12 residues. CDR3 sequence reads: CASFEDTGELFF. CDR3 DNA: TGTGCCTCTTTTGAGGACACCGGGGAGCTGTTTTTT.

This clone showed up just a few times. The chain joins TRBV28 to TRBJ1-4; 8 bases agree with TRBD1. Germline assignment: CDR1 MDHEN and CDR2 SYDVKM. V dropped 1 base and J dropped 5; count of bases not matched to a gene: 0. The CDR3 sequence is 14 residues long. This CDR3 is CASSLYRGNEKLFF. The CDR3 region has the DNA TGTGCCAGCAGTTTATACAGGGGGAATGAAAAACTGTTTTTT.

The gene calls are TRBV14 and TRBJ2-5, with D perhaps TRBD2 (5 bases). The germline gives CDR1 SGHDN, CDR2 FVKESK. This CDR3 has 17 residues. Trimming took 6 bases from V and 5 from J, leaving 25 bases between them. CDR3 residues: CASSEEAVTPWTETQYF. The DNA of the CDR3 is TGTGCCAGCAGTGAGGAGGCAGTGACCCCGTGGACGGAGACCCAGTACTTC.

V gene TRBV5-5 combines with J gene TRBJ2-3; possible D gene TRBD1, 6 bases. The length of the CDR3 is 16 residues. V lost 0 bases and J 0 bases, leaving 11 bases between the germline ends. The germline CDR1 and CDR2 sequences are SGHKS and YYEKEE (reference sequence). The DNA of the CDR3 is TGTGCCAGCAGCTTGGGGACAGACACTAGCACAGATACGCAGTATTTT. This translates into CASSLGTDTSTDTQYF.

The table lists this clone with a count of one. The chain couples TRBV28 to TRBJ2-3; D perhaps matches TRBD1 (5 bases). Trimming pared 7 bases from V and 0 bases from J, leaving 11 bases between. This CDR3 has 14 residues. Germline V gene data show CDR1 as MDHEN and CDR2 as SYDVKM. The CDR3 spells CASIRQFSTDTQYF. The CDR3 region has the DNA TGTGCCAGCATCAGACAGTTTAGCACAGATACGCAGTATTTT.